The present T cell receptor (beta chain) was sequenced within a study of T cell responses to AZD1222 COVID-19 vaccine. General study findings and limits: Just six AZD1222 recipients were seropositive at baseline. It was only after the peak T cell response that any repertoires were sampled.

Germline-derived CDR1 and CDR2 are LGHDT and YNNKEL (reference sequence). Trimming took off 1 base at V and 2 bases at J, with 9 bases between the two ends. The CDR3 has 15 residues. TCRdb's table, derived via immunoSEQ multiplex PCR, lists solely in-frame clones and lacks some. The table includes around 70,000 clones, roughly 78% detected once. This clone was seen a single time. Its target is not known. This sequence originates from an adult in good health. The rearrangement uses TRBV3-1 (or the pseudogene TRBV3-2) and TRBJ1-3; a weak D match, TRBD1 (5 bases). The sample here was peripheral blood, taken on day 0 of MenACWY control vaccination. The CDR3 DNA reads as TGTGCCAGCAGCCAAGTGGGGGTCGCTGGAAACACCATATATTTT. It is translated as CASSQVGVAGNTIYF.